Each of the 2 T cell receptor beta chains below was sequenced from the same sample in a study of T-cell memory formation after mild COVID-19. From the 5' RACE reads, TCRdb called clonotypes with MiXCR, one entry per CDR3 protein. Here the sample spans fewer than 450,000 distinct CDR3 sequences, about 24% being singletons. The source material was PBMCs or a T cell subset sorted from them (not recorded which). These receptors were taken from an adult woman who had mild COVID-19 (a few samples of this study predate the infection). Cell type and time point are not known.

The table lists this clonotype with a count of one. The genes are TRBV6-2 or TRBV6-3 and TRBJ2-6; no reliable D call. The germline V and J ends were trimmed by 5 bases and 4 bases, with 12 bases remaining between them. Germline lookup yields CDR1 MNHEY and CDR2 SVGEGT. The CDR3 is 15 amino acids. CDR3 loop: CASSDELGGANVLTF. The CDR3 DNA is TGTGCCAGCAGTGACGAACTTGGGGGGGCCAACGTCCTGACTTTC.

This sequence joins TRBV15 and TRBJ2-5, with D hard to call. The germline V gene has CDR1 LNHNV and CDR2 YYDKDF (reference sequence). Deletions cut 0 bases from V and 4 bases from J, with 6 bases between. This CDR3 comprises 13 residues. The CDR3 DNA reads as TGTGCCACCAGCAGAGATCTTCGAGAGACCCAGTACTTC. It is translated as CATSRDLRETQYF.